This TCR beta chain was found in a study of blood T cell repertoires in COVID-19 (dated by TCRdb to 2019 to 2021). Looking at the study overall: Samples from collaborators originated in the United States, Italy and Spain and spanned both the acute and convalescent phases of COVID-19. Where available, HLA class I and class II types were obtained from metadata supplied by the sample provider rather than from assay-based typing. Samples came from the ongoing ImmuneRACE study (first 160 participants) plus 1,254 subjects from 6 global collaborators. Subjects who had been exposed to COVID-19, were actively infected with it, or had recovered from it provided the deeply sampled blood TCRbeta repertoires that made up the dataset. The repertoires were made available in a free public database intended to serve as a resource for research on the immune response to SARS-CoV-2. Sample metadata almost always included a de-identified subject ID, COVID-19 status, age in years and sex. The prospective study material was composed of cDNA or gDNA derived from T cells, B-cell-depleted T cells, or PBMCs. The paper's findings and limits, for the study overall: The amount of clinical and demographic metadata varied by source and participant and was provided uncurated.

The sample holds one count of this clone. The clone's antigen remains unknown. No clone much larger than this one lies a single base away; base qualities are absent. Each collaborating institution followed its own protocols to collect whole blood in K2EDTA tubes. Collaborator samples were shipped for TCRbeta analysis as frozen whole blood, isolated PBMCs, or DNA extracted from either sample type. TCRbeta CDR3 regions were amplified from genomic DNA using the immunoSEQ Assay, a bias-controlled multiplex PCR. The published analysis was carried out like this. Within the assay, amplification of reference gene primers was used to estimate how many nucleated cells each sample contained. To quantify the absolute abundance of each unique TCRbeta CDR3 rearrangement, sequence reads were collapsed and filtered. For each sample, productive Simpson clonality was calculated by taking the square root of Simpson's diversity index across productive rearrangements. Imported from immuneACCESS, the table was reduced by TCRdb to in-frame sequences with V and J called. These copies leave out some clones; in studies compared against another copy, an unresolved V gene accounts for under half, and the cause of the remainder is not known. V and J calls and clone size follow that table, whereas D and trimming were derived from the DNA. Within this sample are some 260,000 clones, with about 85% of them counted one time only. Clones ranked in the top ten supply 3% to 3.5% of the sample.

The CDR3 numbers 16 residues from cysteine through phenylalanine. Of the read, only the CDR3 DNA is kept; its 48 bases are in frame from base 1. V is pared back by 0 bases and J by 0 bases, with 6 bases lying between the germline termini. The germline V gene yields LGHNA for CDR1 and YSLEER for CDR2. This sequence originates from a man aged 18 to 30 with active or convalescent COVID-19. Recombination connected TRBV4-3 to TRBJ2-6; no confident D gene assignment can be made. Sequenced material: peripheral blood. CDR3 region: CASSQDRFSGANVLTF. The DNA sequence is given as TGCGCCAGCAGCCAAGATAGATTCTCTGGGGCCAACGTCCTGACTTTC.